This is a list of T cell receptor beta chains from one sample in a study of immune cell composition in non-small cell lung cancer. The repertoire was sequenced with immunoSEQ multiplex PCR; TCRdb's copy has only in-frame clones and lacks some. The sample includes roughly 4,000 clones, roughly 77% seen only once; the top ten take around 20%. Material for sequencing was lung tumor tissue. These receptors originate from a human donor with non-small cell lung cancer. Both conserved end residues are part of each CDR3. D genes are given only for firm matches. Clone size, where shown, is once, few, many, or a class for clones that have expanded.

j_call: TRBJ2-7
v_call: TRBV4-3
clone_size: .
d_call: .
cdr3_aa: CASSQDRRGEYEQYF
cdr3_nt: TGCGCCAGCAGCCAAGATCGAAGAGGGGAATACGAGCAGTACTTC

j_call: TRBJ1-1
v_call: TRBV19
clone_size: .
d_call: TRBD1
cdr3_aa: CASSQTTGTLNTEAFF
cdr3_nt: TGTGCCAGCAGTCAAACGACAGGGACCTTGAACACTGAAGCTTTCTTT

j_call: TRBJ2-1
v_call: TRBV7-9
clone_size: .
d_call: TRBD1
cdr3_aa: CASSFIQGGRDEQFF
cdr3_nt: TGTGCCAGCAGCTTTATACAGGGGGGCCGGGATGAGCAGTTCTTC

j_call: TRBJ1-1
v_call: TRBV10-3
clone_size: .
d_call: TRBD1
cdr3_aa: CAIRGQGTLNTEAFF
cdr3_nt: TGTGCCATCAGGGGACAGGGCACGTTGAACACTGAAGCTTTCTTT

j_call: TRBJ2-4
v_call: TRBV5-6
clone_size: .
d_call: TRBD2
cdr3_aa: CASSLGWAGGTKNIQYF
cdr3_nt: TGTGCCAGCAGCTTGGGTTGGGCGGGGGGAACCAAAAACATTCAGTACTTC

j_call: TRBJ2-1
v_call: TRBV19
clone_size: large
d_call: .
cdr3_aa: CASSIQYGDGEQFF
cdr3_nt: TGTGCCAGTAGTATCCAATACGGAGACGGTGAGCAGTTCTTC

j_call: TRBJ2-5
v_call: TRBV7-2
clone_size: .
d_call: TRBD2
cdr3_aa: CASSLQTSLETQYF
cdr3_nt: TGTGCCAGCAGCCTGCAGACTAGCCTGGAGACCCAGTACTTC

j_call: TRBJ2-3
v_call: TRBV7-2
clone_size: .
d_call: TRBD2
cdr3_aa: CASSLNAGGSTDTQYF
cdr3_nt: TGTGCCAGCAGCTTAAATGCGGGGGGTAGCACAGATACGCAGTATTTT

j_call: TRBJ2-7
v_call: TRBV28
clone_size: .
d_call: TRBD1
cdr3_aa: CASSFRQGSYEQYF
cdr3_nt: TGTGCCAGCAGTTTCAGACAGGGCTCCTACGAGCAGTACTTC

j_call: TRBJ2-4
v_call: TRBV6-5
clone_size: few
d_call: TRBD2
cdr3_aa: CASAVLPGGNIQYF
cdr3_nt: TGTGCCAGCGCGGTCCTGCCGGGAGGAAACATTCAGTACTTC

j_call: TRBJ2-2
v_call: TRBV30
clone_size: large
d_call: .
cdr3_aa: CAWSVLESHGELFF
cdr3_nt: TGTGCCTGGAGTGTACTCGAGTCGCACGGGGAGCTGTTTTTT

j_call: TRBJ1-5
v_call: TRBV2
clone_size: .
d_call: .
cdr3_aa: CASCVKGDSPQHF
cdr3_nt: TGTGCCAGCTGTGTGAAGGGCGATTCGCCCCAGCATTTT

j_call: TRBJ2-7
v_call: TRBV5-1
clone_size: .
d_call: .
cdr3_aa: CASSLAGPEYEQYF
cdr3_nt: TGCGCCAGCAGCTTGGCCGGTCCTGAATACGAGCAGTACTTC

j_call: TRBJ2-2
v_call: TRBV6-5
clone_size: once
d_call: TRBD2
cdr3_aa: CASSYWTSGGAGELFF
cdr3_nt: TGTGCCAGCAGTTACTGGACTAGCGGGGGGGCCGGGGAGCTGTTTTTT

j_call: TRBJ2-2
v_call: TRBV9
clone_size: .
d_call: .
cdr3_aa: CASSLRGFRGTGELFF
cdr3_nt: TGTGCCAGCAGCCTAAGAGGCTTCCGGGGCACCGGGGAGCTGTTTTTT

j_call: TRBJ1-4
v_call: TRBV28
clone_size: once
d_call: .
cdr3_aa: CASSWTDKLFF
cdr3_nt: TGTGCCAGCAGTTGGACAGACAAACTGTTTTTT

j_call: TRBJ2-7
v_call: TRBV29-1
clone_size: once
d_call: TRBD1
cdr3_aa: CSVRSGGEQYF
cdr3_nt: TGCAGCGTCCGTTCAGGGGGCGAGCAGTACTTC

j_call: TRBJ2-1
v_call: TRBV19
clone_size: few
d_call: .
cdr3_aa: CASSWPGSRGEQFF
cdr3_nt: TGTGCCAGTAGTTGGCCGGGAAGCCGGGGTGAGCAGTTCTTC

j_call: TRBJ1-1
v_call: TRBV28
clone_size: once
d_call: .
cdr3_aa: CASRFQALALEAFF
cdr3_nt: TGTGCCAGCAGATTTCAAGCCCTTGCACTTGAAGCTTTCTTT

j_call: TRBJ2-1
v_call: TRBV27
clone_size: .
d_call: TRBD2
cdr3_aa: CATKTSGKFGSYNEQFF
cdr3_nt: TGTGCCACTAAGACTAGCGGGAAGTTTGGGTCCTACAATGAGCAGTTCTTC

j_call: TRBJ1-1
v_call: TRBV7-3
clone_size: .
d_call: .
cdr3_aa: CASSLSTGLNTEAFF
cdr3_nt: TGTGCCAGCAGCTTAAGTACAGGTTTGAACACTGAAGCTTTCTTT

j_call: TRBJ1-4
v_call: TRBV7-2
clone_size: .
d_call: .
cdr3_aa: CASSRTANEKLFF
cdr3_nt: TGTGCCAGCAGTAGGACAGCTAATGAAAAACTGTTTTTT

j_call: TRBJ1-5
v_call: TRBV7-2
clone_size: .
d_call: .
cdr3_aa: CASSLLVNNQPQHF
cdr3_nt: TGTGCCAGCAGCTTATTAGTTAACAATCAGCCCCAGCATTTT

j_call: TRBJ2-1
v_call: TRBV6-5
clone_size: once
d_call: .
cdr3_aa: CASSRGTYSYNEQFF
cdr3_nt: TGTGCCAGCAGTAGAGGGACTTACTCCTACAATGAGCAGTTCTTC

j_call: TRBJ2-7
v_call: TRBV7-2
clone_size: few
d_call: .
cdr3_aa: CASSLYYEQYF
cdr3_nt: TGTGCCAGCAGCTTATACTACGAGCAGTACTTC

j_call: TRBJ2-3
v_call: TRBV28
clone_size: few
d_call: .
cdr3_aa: CASSFNRATDTQYF
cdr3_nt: TGTGCCAGCAGTTTTAACAGGGCGACAGATACGCAGTATTTT

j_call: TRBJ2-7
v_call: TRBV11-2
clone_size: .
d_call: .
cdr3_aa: CASSPTQGYEQYF
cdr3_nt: TGTGCCAGCAGCCCAACACAGGGCTACGAGCAGTACTTC

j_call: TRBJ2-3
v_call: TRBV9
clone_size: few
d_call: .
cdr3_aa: CASSVGGSMSTQYF
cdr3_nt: TGTGCCAGCAGCGTAGGGGGGAGTATGTCGACGCAGTATTTT

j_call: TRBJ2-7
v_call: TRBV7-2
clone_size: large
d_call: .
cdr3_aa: CASSSYYEQYF
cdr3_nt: TGTGCCAGCAGCTCCTATTACGAGCAGTACTTC

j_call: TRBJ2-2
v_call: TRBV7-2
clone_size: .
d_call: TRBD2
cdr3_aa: CASSLVGGQSGELFF
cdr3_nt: TGTGCCAGCAGCTTAGTGGGAGGGCAATCCGGGGAGCTGTTTTTT

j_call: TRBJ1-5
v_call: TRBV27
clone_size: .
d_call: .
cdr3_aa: CASSLSLHHSNQPQHF
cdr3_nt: TGTGCCAGCAGTTTAAGTTTACACCATAGCAATCAGCCCCAGCATTTT

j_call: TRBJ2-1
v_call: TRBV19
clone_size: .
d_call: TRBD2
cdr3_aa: CASSIGGLAGGLYNEQFF
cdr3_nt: TGTGCCAGTAGTATAGGGGGACTAGCGGGAGGCCTCTACAATGAGCAGTTCTTC

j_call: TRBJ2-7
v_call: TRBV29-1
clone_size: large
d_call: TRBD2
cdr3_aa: CSVGQAGNLNF
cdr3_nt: TGCAGCGTAGGCCAAGCGGGAAACCTAAACTTC

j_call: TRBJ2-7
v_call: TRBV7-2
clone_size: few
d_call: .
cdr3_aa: CASSQGLMDEQYF
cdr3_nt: TGTGCCAGCAGCCAAGGGTTGATGGACGAGCAGTACTTC

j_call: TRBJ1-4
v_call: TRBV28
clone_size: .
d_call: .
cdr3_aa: CASSFLPSTNEKLFF
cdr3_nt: TGTGCCAGCAGTTTTCTCCCCTCAACTAATGAAAAACTGTTTTTT

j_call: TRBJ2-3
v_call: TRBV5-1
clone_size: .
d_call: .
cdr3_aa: CASSLVSSRDTQYF
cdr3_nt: TGCGCCAGCAGCTTGGTTTCTAGCCGGGATACGCAGTATTTT

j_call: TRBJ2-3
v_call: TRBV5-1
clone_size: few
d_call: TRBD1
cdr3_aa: CASSFTGTGATDTQYF
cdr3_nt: TGCGCCAGCAGCTTTACCGGGACAGGGGCCACAGATACGCAGTATTTT

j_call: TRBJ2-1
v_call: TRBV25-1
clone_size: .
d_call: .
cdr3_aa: CASSELAGWSSYNEQFF
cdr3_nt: TGTGCCAGCAGTGAATTGGCTGGCTGGAGCTCCTACAATGAGCAGTTCTTC

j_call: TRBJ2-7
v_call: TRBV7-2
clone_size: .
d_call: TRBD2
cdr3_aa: CASSRTSGGGGEQYF
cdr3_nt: TGTGCCAGCAGTCGGACTAGCGGGGGCGGTGGGGAGCAGTACTTC

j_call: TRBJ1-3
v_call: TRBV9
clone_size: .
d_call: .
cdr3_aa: CASSGQKDVSGNTIYF
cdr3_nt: TGTGCCAGCAGCGGACAAAAGGACGTATCTGGAAACACCATATATTTT

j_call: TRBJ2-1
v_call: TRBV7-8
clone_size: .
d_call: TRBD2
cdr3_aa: CASSLRGVTSGGHEQFF
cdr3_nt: TGTGCCAGCAGCTTAAGGGGGGTGACTAGCGGGGGGCATGAGCAGTTCTTC

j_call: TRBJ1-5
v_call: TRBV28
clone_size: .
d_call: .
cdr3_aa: CASSPPWGDSNQPQHF
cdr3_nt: TGTGCCAGCAGTCCCCCCTGGGGGGATAGCAATCAGCCCCAGCATTTT

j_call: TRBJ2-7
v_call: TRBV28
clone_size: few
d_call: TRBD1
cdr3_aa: CASSRNTGVSSYEQYF
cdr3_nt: TGTGCCAGCAGTCGTAATACAGGGGTAAGCTCCTACGAGCAGTACTTC